This TCR beta chain emerged from a study of blood T cell repertoires in COVID-19 (dated by TCRdb to about 2020). Background for the entire study: Samples covering the acute and convalescent phases of COVID-19 were provided by collaborators in the United States, Italy and Spain. The material from the prospective study consisted of cDNA or gDNA derived from T cells, B-cell-depleted T cells, or PBMCs. Deeply sampled blood TCRbeta repertoires from subjects exposed to, actively infected with, or recovered from COVID-19 were included in the dataset. The repertoires were released in a freely available public database intended as a resource for research on the immune response to SARS-CoV-2. Samples were obtained from the ongoing ImmuneRACE study (first 160 participants) and from 950 to 1,500 subjects provided by 6 global collaborators. The sample metadata nearly always contained a de-identified subject ID, COVID-19 status, age in years and sex. Where available, HLA class I and class II types were obtained from metadata supplied by the sample provider rather than from assay-based typing.

TCRbeta CDR3 regions were amplified from genomic DNA by means of the immunoSEQ Assay, a bias-controlled multiplex PCR. Per the source publication's procedure: The number of nucleated cells in each sample was estimated by amplification of reference gene primers within the assay. To quantify the absolute abundance of each unique TCRbeta CDR3 rearrangement, sequence reads were collapsed and filtered. For each sample, productive Simpson clonality was calculated as the square root of Simpson's diversity index across productive rearrangements. The clones in this table, taken by TCRdb from immuneACCESS, are in-frame only. Not every clone is retained; where verified, under half of the shortfall comes from an unresolved V gene, and the cause of the rest is unknown. The V and J calls and the clone size are those of that table, but D and trimming were determined from the DNA. This sample has approximately 150,000 clones in its table, and 80% to 90% of those were observed once. Around an eighth of the sample rests with the top ten.

At one collaborating source in Seattle, patients were enrolled during active infection and were followed longitudinally through the course of disease. The collaborating institutions used their own protocols to collect whole blood in K2EDTA tubes. For TCRbeta analysis, collaborator samples were shipped as frozen whole blood, as isolated PBMCs, or as DNA extracted from either sample type. Points on this clone: Its antigen remains undetermined. There are no base qualities to consult, and no much larger clone falls within one base.

Here is what the overall study found, with its caveats: The quantity of clinical and demographic metadata differed by source and by participant and was supplied without curation.

After removal of 7 bases from V and 6 bases from J, the junction retains 10 bases not matched to a gene. There are 15 amino acids in the CDR3, from cysteine to phenylalanine inclusive. Only CDR3 DNA is held: 45 bases, read in frame from base 1. CDR1 and CDR2 were assigned from the germline V gene (reference sequence) as SGHNT and YYREEE. The sequence derives from a man between 18 and 29 years old with COVID-19, enrolled during active disease. The chain employs TRBV5-4 and TRBJ2-1, with 10 bases matching TRBD2. The sample comprised peripheral blood. The CDR3 is CASSTGLADSNEQFF. The bases are TGTGCCAGCTCTACCGGACTAGCGGACTCCAATGAGCAGTTCTTC.